Below, 17 T cell receptor beta chains from the same sample are listed, as sequenced in a study of PD-1 blockade in classical Hodgkin lymphoma. Sequencing was performed with immunoSEQ multiplex PCR; in TCRdb, only in-frame clones are kept and a portion is missing. The table shows about 9,500 clones, with 65% to 85% occurring only once. As for time point: cycle 4 day 1 (C4D1), after less than 7 weeks of nivolumab. All the patients suffered relapse after autologous stem cell transplantation, and brentuximab vedotin exposure differed. Magnetic negative selection was used to purify CD4+ T cells from PBMCs that had been thawed. The sequencing here drew on CD4+ T cells from blood, taken before the fourth cycle of nivolumab. All receptors come from a human donor with classical Hodgkin lymphoma.

The chain recombines TRBV19 with TRBJ2-1; 7 nucleotides agree with TRBD1. The germline CDR1 and CDR2 sequences are LNHDA and SQIVND (reference sequence). The CDR3 is 16 residues long. V shed 3 bases, J shed 12 bases, and the junction held 17 bases outside the gene matches. The CDR3 nucleotides read TGTGCCAGTAGTATCGGAGGAGGACAGGTAGTTCGGGGGCAGTTCTTC. Amino acid sequence: CASSIGGGQVVRGQFF.

The chain carries TRBV30 and TRBJ2-7; TRBD1 agrees at 9 bases. J lost 2 bases, V lost 3 bases, and 8 bases had no gene match. The CDR3 is 15 residues long. Germline values: CDR1 GTSNPN, CDR2 SVGIG (reference sequence). Written as DNA, the CDR3 is TGTGCCTGGAGATCTCGGACAGGGGATACCTACGAGCAGTACTTC. Translating gives CAWRSRTGDTYEQYF.

This clone was seen a handful of times. The chain combines TRBV7-8 with TRBJ1-1, with D unresolved. CDR1 SGHVS and CDR2 FQNEAQ come from the germline V gene. Trimming removed 5 bases from V and 0 bases from J, with 13 bases in between. The CDR3 runs to 15 residues. CDR3 in amino acids: CASSPRTAMNTEAFF. CDR3 sequence (DNA): TGTGCCAGCAGCCCAAGGACCGCGATGAACACTGAAGCTTTCTTT. Supplemented by reference TRBV7-8 and TRBJ1-1, the full variable domain reads GAGVSQSPRYKVAKRGQDVALRCDPISGHVSLFWYQQALGQGPEFLTYFQNEAQLDKSGLPSDRFFAERPEGSVSTLKIQRTQQEDSAVYLCASSPRTAMNTEAFFGQGTRLTVV.

The CDR3 region has the DNA TGTGCCAGCAGTTTACCAGGGAACACCGGGGAGCTGTTTTTT. Its protein is CASSLPGNTGELFF. V usage is TRBV28 and J usage is TRBJ2-2; no clear D. Trimming stripped 2 bases from V and 1 base from J, with 5 bases between. Per germline, CDR1 MDHEN and CDR2 SYDVKM. This CDR3 has 14 amino acids.

The genes are TRBV7-2 and TRBJ2-7; 7 bases match TRBD1. Trimming at V came to 0 bases and at J to 4 bases, leaving 6 bases not matched to a gene. The CDR3 loop spans 15 amino acids. In germline, CDR1 is SGHTA, CDR2 FQGNSA. This CDR3 is CASSLAPGQPYEQYF. CDR3 DNA: TGTGCCAGCAGCTTAGCGCCGGGACAGCCTTACGAGCAGTACTTC.

V is TRBV27 and J is TRBJ2-1, with D maybe TRBD2 (5 bases). Deletions cut 3 bases from V and 6 bases from J, with 9 bases between. The CDR3 sequence is 13 residues long. Germline V gives CDR1 MNHEY, CDR2 SMNVEV (reference sequence). The CDR3 protein is CASSLRASNEQFF. CDR3 coding DNA: TGTGCCAGCAGTTTGCGGGCTAGCAATGAGCAGTTCTTC.

The rearrangement uses TRBV7-9 and TRBJ2-7; the D gene is possibly TRBD2 (6 bases). The CDR3 covers 13 residues. The V gene's germline CDR1 is SEHNR and CDR2 FQNEAQ (reference sequence). V was clipped by 1 base and J by 6 bases, with 10 bases between them. The CDR3: CASSLVGGVEQYF. The CDR3 region has the DNA TGTGCCAGCAGCTTAGTAGGAGGGGTCGAGCAGTACTTC.

The V gene is TRBV18, the J gene TRBJ2-1; D gene uncertain. Looked up from germline, CDR1 is KGHSH and CDR2 is LQKENI. Trimming removed 2 bases from V and 9 bases from J, with 8 bases in between. This CDR3 is built from 12 residues. CDR3 residues: CASSPVLGEQFF. The CDR3 DNA reads TGTGCCAGCTCACCAGTGTTAGGTGAGCAGTTCTTC.

J is TRBJ2-1 and V is TRBV7-9; 10 bases match TRBD1. V gave up 5 bases and J gave up 6 bases; unmatched junction bases: 7. CDR1 is SEHNR, CDR2 FQNEAQ, per germline (reference sequence). The CDR3 has 15 residues. CDR3 residues: CASSRDRGGLNEQFF. The DNA of the CDR3 is TGTGCCAGCAGCCGGGACAGGGGAGGCCTCAATGAGCAGTTCTTC.

This clone was counted between two and nine times. The chain recombines TRBV6-1 with TRBJ2-2; either TRBD1 or TRBD2 may fit D (5 bases each). The germline V gene has CDR1 MNHNS and CDR2 SASEGT. The V and J ends lost 8 bases and 3 bases respectively, with 10 bases between them. This CDR3 spans 13 amino acids. CDR3 loop: CASGGWDTGELFF. CDR3 nucleotide sequence: TGTGCCAGCGGGGGTTGGGACACCGGGGAGCTGTTTTTT.

This clone has only a few counts. In DNA form, the CDR3 reads TGTGCCAGCAGCTTAGCCGGACAGGGAGCCGGCTACACCTTC. The encoded protein is CASSLAGQGAGYTF. The V call is TRBV7-9, the J call TRBJ1-2; the match to TRBD1 covers 8 bases. Germline V lookup: CDR1 SEHNR, CDR2 FQNEAQ (reference sequence). The length of the CDR3 is 14 residues. V dropped 0 bases and J dropped 8; count of bases not matched to a gene: 5.

This clone has a single count. V is TRBV7-2 and J is TRBJ2-2; D gene ambiguous. This CDR3 has 14 amino acids. V dropped 3 bases and J dropped 4 bases, with 9 bases sitting between them. Germline V gene data show CDR1 as SGHTA and CDR2 as FQGNSA. CDR3 nucleotide sequence: TGTGCCAGCAGCTTGGTAGAGAGCACCGGGGAGCTGTTTTTT. It yields the protein CASSLVESTGELFF.

The chain has TRBV10-3 and TRBJ1-2, with 11 bases that match TRBD1. V trimming: 6 bases; J trimming: 8 bases; junction bases outside the gene matches: 2. Germline loops: CDR1 ENHRY, CDR2 SYGVKD. There are 12 residues in the CDR3. In DNA, the CDR3 is TGTGCCATCAGGGGACAGGGGGACGGCTACACCTTC. Amino acid sequence: CAIRGQGDGYTF.

The genes are TRBV27 and TRBJ1-5; TRBD1 is a possible D gene (5 bases). CDR1 and CDR2 from the germline V gene are MNHEY and SMNVEV (reference sequence). The CDR3 covers 16 residues. V gave up 8 bases and J gave up 2 bases, with 19 bases separating them. The CDR3: CASRRGGIRGNQPQHF. The CDR3 DNA reads TGTGCCAGCCGCCGGGGGGGGATCCGGGGCAATCAGCCCCAGCATTTT.

The rearrangement links TRBV19 to TRBJ1-2; D remains unclear. Trimming cost V 4 bases and J 8 bases, with 8 bases left between them. Looked up from germline, CDR1 is LNHDA and CDR2 is SQIVND (reference sequence). The CDR3 length is 11 residues. The chain's CDR3 is CASSKNTGYTF. The CDR3 nucleotides are TGTGCCAGTAGTAAAAACACCGGCTACACCTTC.

This chain connects TRBV29-1 to TRBJ2-5; D gene ambiguous. V gave up 7 bases and J gave up 5 bases, with 8 bases separating them. The CDR3 is 10 amino acids. Germline V gene data show CDR1 as SQVTM and CDR2 as ANQGSEA. Here the CDR3 reads CSAYLETQYF. The CDR3 DNA reads TGCAGCGCTTACCTCGAGACCCAGTACTTC.

The chain is built from TRBV28 and TRBJ2-3; no firm D call. The CDR3 covers 15 residues. With 4 bases removed from V and 3 bases from J, the gap between germline ends came to 14 bases. Germline V gene sequence: CDR1 MDHEN, CDR2 SYDVKM. CDR3 coding DNA: TGTGCCAGCAGTTCCGCGGCCGCAGGAACAGATACGCAGTATTTT. Translated, it gives CASSSAAAGTDTQYF.